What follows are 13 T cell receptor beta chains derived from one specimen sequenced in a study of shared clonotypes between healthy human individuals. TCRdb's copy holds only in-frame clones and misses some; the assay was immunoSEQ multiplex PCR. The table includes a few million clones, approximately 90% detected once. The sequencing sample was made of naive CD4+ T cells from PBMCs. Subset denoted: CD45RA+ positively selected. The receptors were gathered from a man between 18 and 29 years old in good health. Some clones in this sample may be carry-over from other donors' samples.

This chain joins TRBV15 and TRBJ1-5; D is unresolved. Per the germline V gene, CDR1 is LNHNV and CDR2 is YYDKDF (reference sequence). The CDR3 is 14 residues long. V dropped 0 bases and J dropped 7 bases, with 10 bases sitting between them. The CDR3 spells CATSRDLVAQPQHF. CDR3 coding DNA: TGTGCCACCAGCAGAGATTTGGTCGCACAGCCCCAGCATTTT. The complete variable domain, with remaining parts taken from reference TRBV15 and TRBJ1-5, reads DAMVIQNPRYQVTQFGKPVTLSCSQTLNHNVMYWYQQKSSQAPKLLFHYYDKDFNNEADTPDNFQSRRPNTSFCFLDIRSPGLGDTAMYLCATSRDLVAQPQHFGDGTRLSIL.

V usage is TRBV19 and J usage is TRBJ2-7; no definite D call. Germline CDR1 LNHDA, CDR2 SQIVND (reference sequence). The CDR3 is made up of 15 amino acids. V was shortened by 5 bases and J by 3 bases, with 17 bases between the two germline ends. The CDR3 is CASSESGPLLYEQYF. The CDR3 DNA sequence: TGTGCCAGTAGTGAATCCGGGCCCCTGCTCTACGAGCAGTACTTC.

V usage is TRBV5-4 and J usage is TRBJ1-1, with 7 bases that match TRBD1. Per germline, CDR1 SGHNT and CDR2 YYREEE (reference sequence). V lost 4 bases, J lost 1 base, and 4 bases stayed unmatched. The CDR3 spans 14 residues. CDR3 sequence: CASSAQGQNTEAFF. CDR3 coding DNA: TGTGCCAGCAGCGCACAGGGGCAGAACACTGAAGCTTTCTTT.

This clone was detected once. The DNA for the CDR3 is TGTGCCAGCAGTCCTGGGACAGGAACCACCGGGGAGCTGTTTTTT. It is translated as CASSPGTGTTGELFF. This chain uses TRBV6-4 with TRBJ2-2; 8 bases map to TRBD1. The CDR3 spans 15 residues. Trimming cost V 5 bases and J 4 bases; bases outside gene matches: 6. Germline V gives CDR1 MRHNA, CDR2 SNTAGT.

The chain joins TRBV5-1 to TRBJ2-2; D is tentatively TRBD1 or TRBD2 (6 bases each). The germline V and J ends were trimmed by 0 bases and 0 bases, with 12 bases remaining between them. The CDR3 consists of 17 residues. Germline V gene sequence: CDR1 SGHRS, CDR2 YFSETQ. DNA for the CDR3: TGCGCCAGCAGCTTGGATAAGGGGGGTCCGAACACCGGGGAGCTGTTTTTT. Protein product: CASSLDKGGPNTGELFF.

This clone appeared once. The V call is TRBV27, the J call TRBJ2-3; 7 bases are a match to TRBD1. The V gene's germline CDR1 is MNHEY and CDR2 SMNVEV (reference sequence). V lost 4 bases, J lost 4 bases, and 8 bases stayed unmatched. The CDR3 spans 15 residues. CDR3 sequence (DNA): TGTGCCAGCAGTTGGCAACAGGGGACCGCAGATACGCAGTATTTT. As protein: CASSWQQGTADTQYF.

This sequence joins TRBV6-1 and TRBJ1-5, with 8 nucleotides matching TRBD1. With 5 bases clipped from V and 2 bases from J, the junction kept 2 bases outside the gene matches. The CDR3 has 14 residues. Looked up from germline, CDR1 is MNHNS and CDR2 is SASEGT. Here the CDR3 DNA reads TGTGCCAGCAGTAAGACAGGGGGCAATCAGCCCCAGCATTTT. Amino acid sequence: CASSKTGGNQPQHF.

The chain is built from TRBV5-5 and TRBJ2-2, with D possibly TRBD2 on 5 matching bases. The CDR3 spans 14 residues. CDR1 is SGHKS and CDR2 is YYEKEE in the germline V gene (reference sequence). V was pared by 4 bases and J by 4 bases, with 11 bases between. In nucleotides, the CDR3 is TGTGCCAGCAGCCTCGAGGGTGCCACCGGGGAGCTGTTTTTT. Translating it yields CASSLEGATGELFF.

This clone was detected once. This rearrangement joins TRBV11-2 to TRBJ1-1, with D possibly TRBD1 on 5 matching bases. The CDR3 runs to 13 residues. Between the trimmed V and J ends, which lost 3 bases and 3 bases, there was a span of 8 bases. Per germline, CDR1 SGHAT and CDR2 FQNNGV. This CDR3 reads CASSFGAHTEAFF. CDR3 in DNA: TGTGCCAGCAGCTTCGGGGCACACACTGAAGCTTTCTTT.

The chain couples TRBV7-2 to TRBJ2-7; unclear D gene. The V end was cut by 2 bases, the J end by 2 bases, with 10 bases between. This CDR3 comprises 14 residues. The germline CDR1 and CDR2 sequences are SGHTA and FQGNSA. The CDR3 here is CASSLNRGAYEQYF. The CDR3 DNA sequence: TGTGCCAGCAGCTTAAACCGAGGAGCCTACGAGCAGTACTTC.

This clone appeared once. For the CDR3, the DNA is TGTGCCAGCAGCTTGATTTGGTCTTCAGTCCAGTCATTGGGAGGGGGCTCCTACAATGAGCAGTTCTTC. Translating gives CASSLIWSSVQSLGGGSYNEQFF. V and J are TRBV13 and TRBJ2-1; weak D call: TRBD2 (7 bases). The V gene's germline CDR1 is PRHDT and CDR2 FYEKMQ (reference sequence). The CDR3 is 23 amino acids. Trimming removed 3 bases at V and 0 bases at J, with 33 bases between.

The CDR3 sequence is CASSPGWGDQPQHF. The CDR3 nucleotides are TGTGCCAGCAGTCCCGGGTGGGGCGATCAGCCCCAGCATTTT. The chain recombines TRBV28 with TRBJ1-5, with D possibly matching TRBD1 (5 bases). Trimming left V 5 bases short and J 5 bases short, with 13 bases between. The CDR3 is made up of 14 amino acids. Germline V gene sequence: CDR1 MDHEN, CDR2 SYDVKM.

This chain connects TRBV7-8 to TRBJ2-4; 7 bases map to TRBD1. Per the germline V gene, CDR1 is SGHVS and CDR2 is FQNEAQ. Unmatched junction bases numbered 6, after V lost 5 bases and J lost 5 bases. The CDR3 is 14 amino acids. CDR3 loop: CASSPKDRQNIQYF. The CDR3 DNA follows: TGTGCCAGCAGCCCAAAGGACAGGCAAAACATTCAGTACTTC.